A single sample is the source of the 13 T cell receptor beta chains below, sequenced in a study of T cell changes during pregnancy in multiple sclerosis. Here immunoSEQ multiplex PCR was the method, and the copy in TCRdb shows in-frame clones only, minus some. Here the sample spans 45,000 to 60,000 clones, more than 85% being singletons. The source was peripheral blood, collected after pregnancy. The receptors derive from a female donor in good health, enrolled as a control in a pregnancy study.

The V gene is TRBV10-3, the J gene TRBJ1-2, with 9 nucleotides matching TRBD1. The germline V gene has CDR1 ENHRY and CDR2 SYGVKD. V was pared by 2 bases and J by 8 bases, with 9 bases of the junction left unmatched. This CDR3 is 15 amino acids long. In DNA form, the CDR3 reads TGTGCCATCAGTGAGAAAGGGGACAGGGTATGGGGCTACACCTTC. Translating it yields CAISEKGDRVWGYTF.

This chain uses TRBV14 with TRBJ2-7, with 9 bases matching TRBD1. The CDR3 runs 18 residues. Germline CDR1 is SGHDN and CDR2 is FVKESK. After removal of 2 bases from V and 5 bases from J, the junction contained 16 bases not matched to a gene. The CDR3 region is CASSQPTQGAWEIHEQYF. The CDR3 coding sequence is TGTGCCAGCAGCCAACCTACACAGGGGGCTTGGGAGATTCACGAGCAGTACTTC.

The chain is built from TRBV2 and TRBJ1-1, with 7 bases fitting TRBD1. Per germline, CDR1 SNHLY and CDR2 FYNNEI. The CDR3 is made up of 14 amino acids. Trimming cost V 6 bases and J 0 bases; bases outside gene matches: 4. This chain's CDR3 is CASRTTGLNTEAFF. In nucleotides, the CDR3 is TGTGCCAGCAGAACGACAGGGCTGAACACTGAAGCTTTCTTT.

V usage is TRBV5-4 and J usage is TRBJ2-1; 10 positions agree with TRBD1. The CDR3 contains 15 residues. Germline CDR1 reads SGHNT; CDR2 reads YYREEE (reference sequence). Trimming at V came to 4 bases and at J to 3 bases, leaving 4 bases not matched to a gene. The CDR3 sequence is CASSADRGLYNEQFF. CDR3 bases: TGTGCCAGCAGCGCAGACAGGGGGCTCTACAATGAGCAGTTCTTC.

The chain uses TRBV7-9 and TRBJ2-4; 9 nucleotides align to TRBD2. The germline V gene encodes CDR1 SEHNR and CDR2 FQNEAQ (reference sequence). The CDR3 runs 18 residues. After removal of 1 base from V and 0 bases from J, the junction contained 7 bases not matched to a gene. The CDR3 bases are TGTGCCAGCAGCTTAGTTAGCGGGGGTTTCCTAGCCAAAAACATTCAGTACTTC. The encoded protein is CASSLVSGGFLAKNIQYF.

V usage is TRBV6-1 and J usage is TRBJ2-1; possibly TRBD1 for D (5 bases). Trimming left V 0 bases short and J 7 bases short, with 13 bases between. The CDR3 has 15 amino acids. Germline-derived CDR1 and CDR2 are MNHNS and SASEGT. The CDR3 loop reads CASSEARFRGNEQFF. The CDR3 DNA follows: TGTGCCAGCAGTGAAGCTCGGTTTAGGGGAAATGAGCAGTTCTTC.

This chain joins TRBV27 and TRBJ2-3; 8 bases are a match to TRBD2. V dropped 3 bases and J dropped 9; count of bases not matched to a gene: 5. Germline V CDR1 and CDR2: MNHEY, SMNVEV (reference sequence). The CDR3 extends over 13 amino acids. CDR3 region: CASSLSGGITQYF. As DNA, the CDR3 is TGTGCCAGCAGTTTGAGCGGGGGTATCACGCAGTATTTT.

As concerns this clone: Relative to the germline gene, one junction end is altered; a read error may explain this. The identical CDR3 is also encoded by other nucleotide sequences in the sample. The chain employs TRBV6-1 and TRBJ2-7; TRBD1 aligns across 9 bases. From germline, CDR1 is MNHNS and CDR2 SASEGT. The CDR3 is 15 residues long. The CDR3 nucleotides are TGTGCCAGCAGGGCCGGGACAGGGCCCACCTACGAACAGTACTTC. It is translated as CASRAGTGPTYEQYF.

This chain links TRBV6-5 with TRBJ2-7; tentatively, D is TRBD1 (5 bases). Trimming pared 6 bases from V and 4 bases from J, leaving 10 bases between. Germline V lookup: CDR1 MNHEY, CDR2 SVGAGI. The CDR3 has 12 residues. The CDR3 nucleotides read TGTGCCAGCAGGGGCACAGGTTACGAGCAGTACTTC. This sequence encodes CASRGTGYEQYF.

The chain links TRBV6-5 to TRBJ2-7; 7 nucleotides agree with TRBD1. The junction had 6 bases not matched to a gene; V was cut back by 7 bases and J by 0 bases. The CDR3 runs 14 residues. Looked up from germline, CDR1 is MNHEY and CDR2 is SVGAGI. This CDR3 reads CASTLRTGSYEQYF. The CDR3 DNA sequence: TGTGCCAGCACCCTCAGGACAGGCTCCTACGAGCAGTACTTC.

The chain has TRBV7-2 and TRBJ2-1; no definite D call. The CDR3 runs 13 residues. Germline CDR1 and CDR2: SGHTA and FQGNSA. The V end was cut by 2 bases, the J end by 4 bases, with 6 bases between. For the CDR3, the DNA is TGTGCCAGCAGCTTAAACACATACAATGAGCAGTTCTTC. Protein product: CASSLNTYNEQFF. The whole variable domain, remainder taken from reference TRBV7-2 and TRBJ2-1, is GAGVSQSPSNKVTEKGKDVELRCDPISGHTALYWYRQSLGQGLEFLIYFQGNSAPDKSGLPSDRFSAERTGGSVSTLTIQRTQQEDSAVYLCASSLNTYNEQFFGPGTRLTVL.

This chain links TRBV4-1 with TRBJ2-7, with 8 bases identical to TRBD1. CDR1 and CDR2 (germline): MGHRA, YSYEKL. V was pared by 1 base and J by 3 bases, with 2 bases of the junction left unmatched. The CDR3 sequence is 14 residues long. The CDR3 sequence is CASSQATGGYEQYF. The CDR3 DNA follows: TGCGCCAGCAGCCAAGCAACAGGGGGCTACGAGCAGTACTTC.

The chain links TRBV30 to TRBJ2-5; TRBD2 matches at 7 bases. CDR1 GTSNPN and CDR2 SVGIG come from the germline V gene (reference sequence). This CDR3 region has 12 residues. V trimming: 5 bases; J trimming: 6 bases; junction bases outside the gene matches: 6. The DNA for the CDR3 is TGTGCCTGGGGCAAGCGGGAAAAGACCCAGTACTTC. Amino acid sequence: CAWGKREKTQYF.